A single sample is the source of the 26 T cell receptor beta chains below, sequenced in a study of cytomegalovirus exposure and HLA in healthy donors. The PCR ran on 60 Vbeta and 13 Jbeta primers. The protocol was immunoSEQ multiplex PCR, while the TCRdb copy is restricted to in-frame clones and leaves out a portion. This sample has around 150,000 clones, with roughly 70% found just once. The sequencing input was PBMCs. The receptors come from a man in his thirties or forties in good health and CMV-seropositive.

This clone was seen more than once but under ten times. J is TRBJ1-3 and V is TRBV19, with D maybe TRBD1 (6 bases). Looked up from germline, CDR1 is LNHDA and CDR2 is SQIVND (reference sequence). Trimming removed 8 bases at V and 4 bases at J, with 21 bases between. This CDR3 is built from 16 residues. The CDR3 spells CASAQYRDLGGNTIYF. CDR3 DNA: TGTGCCAGTGCCCAGTACAGGGATCTGGGAGGAAACACCATATATTTT.

The genes are TRBV6-5 and TRBJ2-1, with TRBD1 matching 7 bases. The CDR3 runs to 15 residues. V shed 4 bases, J shed 2 bases, and the junction held 5 bases outside the gene matches. CDR1 is MNHEY and CDR2 is SVGAGI in the germline V gene. The chain's CDR3 is CASSSTGDPYNEQFF. The CDR3, as DNA: TGTGCCAGCAGTTCAACAGGGGACCCCTACAATGAGCAGTTCTTC.

This clone was recorded once. The chain links TRBV5-1 to TRBJ2-5; D may be TRBD1 (5 bases). The germline CDR1 and CDR2 sequences are SGHRS and YFSETQ. The length of the CDR3 is 16 residues. The V end was cut by 3 bases, the J end by 6 bases, with 21 bases between. For the CDR3, the DNA is TGCGCCAGCAGCTCGCCCGATAGACAGTTAGGGAAGACCCAGTACTTC. It is translated as CASSSPDRQLGKTQYF.

V is TRBV2 and J is TRBJ2-7, with TRBD1 matching over 8 bases. The CDR3 spans 11 residues. Unmatched junction bases numbered 1, after V lost 6 bases and J lost 6 bases. The germline CDR1 and CDR2 sequences are SNHLY and FYNNEI. The CDR3: CASSRGPEQYF. The CDR3 DNA sequence: TGTGCCAGCAGCAGGGGGCCCGAGCAGTACTTC.

V gene TRBV9 combines with J gene TRBJ1-1, with D possibly TRBD1 on 5 matching bases. Trimming removed 3 bases at V and 5 bases at J, with 11 bases between. Germline CDR1 and CDR2: SGDLS and YYNGEE. The CDR3 runs to 13 residues. CDR3 amino acids: CASSGGGWTEAFF. The CDR3 coding sequence is TGTGCCAGCAGCGGGGGGGGTTGGACTGAAGCTTTCTTT. Using reference TRBV9 and TRBJ1-1 for the parts outside the CDR3, the full variable domain is DSGVTQTPKHLITATGQRVTLRCSPRSGDLSVYWYQQSLDQGLQFLIQYYNGEERAKGNILERFSAQQFPDLHSELNLSSLELGDSALYFCASSGGGWTEAFFGQGTRLTVV.

The V call is TRBV30, the J call TRBJ2-2; TRBD1 is a possible D gene (6 bases). Trimming pared 3 bases from V and 4 bases from J, leaving 12 bases between. CDR1 and CDR2 from the germline V gene are GTSNPN and SVGIG (reference sequence). The CDR3 covers 14 residues. In DNA form, the CDR3 reads TGTGCCTGGAGAAACAGGGCAACCACCGGGGAGCTGTTTTTT. The encoded protein is CAWRNRATTGELFF.

The chain links TRBV6-5 to TRBJ1-5; D may be TRBD1 (6 bases). The CDR3 totals 15 residues. Trimming took 4 bases from V and 0 from J, leaving 10 bases between them. CDR1 is MNHEY and CDR2 is SVGAGI in the germline V gene. The CDR3 DNA reads as TGTGCCAGCAGTTCACGGACAGATAGCAATCAGCCCCAGCATTTT. This translates into CASSSRTDSNQPQHF.

The chain recombines TRBV5-5 with TRBJ2-2; D is perhaps TRBD2 (6 bases). V was shortened by 1 base and J by 4 bases, with 14 bases between the two germline ends. CDR1 and CDR2 (germline): SGHKS, YYEKEE (reference sequence). The CDR3 runs 16 residues. The CDR3 DNA is TGTGCCAGCAGCTTGACGAGACTAGTATCCACCGGGGAGCTGTTTTTT. Amino acids: CASSLTRLVSTGELFF.

The rearrangement links TRBV5-1 to TRBJ1-6, with no clear D. Germline CDR1 reads SGHRS; CDR2 reads YFSETQ. Trimming took off 4 bases at V and 5 bases at J, with 13 bases between the two ends. This CDR3 is built from 15 residues. CDR3 region: CASSLAAQHNSPLHF. CDR3 DNA: TGCGCCAGCAGCCTTGCGGCGCAGCATAATTCACCCCTCCACTTT.

Comments on this clone: The junction and the germline gene differ at one end; a read error may be behind it. The chain carries TRBV15 and TRBJ2-5, with D possibly TRBD2 on 6 matching bases. This CDR3 is 13 amino acids long. Germline assignment: CDR1 LNHNV and CDR2 YYDKDF (reference sequence). CDR3 nucleotide sequence: TGTGCCACCAGCAGAGCAACGGGAGAGGCCCAGTACTTC. This encodes CATSRATGEAQYF.

A remark on this clone: The germline gene is not matched at one end of the junction; a read error may be the cause. The V and J genes are TRBV10-1 and TRBJ2-7, with a weak D call TRBD1 (6 bases). The V gene's germline CDR1 is WNHNN and CDR2 SYGVQD (reference sequence). The CDR3 runs to 13 residues. CDR3 in DNA: TGCGCCAGCAGTGCGGACAGATTCTACGAGCAGTGCTTC. This translates into CASSADRFYEQCF.

The chain is built from TRBV5-4 and TRBJ2-2; the match to TRBD2 covers 10 bases. The germline CDR1 and CDR2 sequences are SGHNT and YYREEE (reference sequence). The CDR3 length is 16 residues. J was trimmed by 5 bases and V by 0 bases; bases with no gene match: 4. CDR3 amino acids: CASSLEYSGRTGELFF. The CDR3 DNA is TGTGCCAGCAGCTTGGAATATAGCGGGAGGACCGGGGAGCTGTTTTTT.

V is TRBV30 and J is TRBJ2-5, with unresolved D. The CDR3 is 11 amino acids. V gave up 1 base and J gave up 5 bases, with 5 bases separating them. Germline values: CDR1 GTSNPN, CDR2 SVGIG (reference sequence). In DNA form, the CDR3 reads TGTGCCTGGAGTGCCTTGGAGACCCAGTACTTC. Translation gives CAWSALETQYF.

The J gene is TRBJ2-3, the V gene TRBV9, with TRBD2 identical over 8 bases. The CDR3 consists of 15 residues. J was trimmed by 6 bases and V by 3 bases; bases with no gene match: 9. CDR1 is SGDLS and CDR2 is YYNGEE in the germline V gene. In nucleotides, the CDR3 is TGTGCCAGCAGCGCCCCGAGCGGGAGCTGGGATACGCAGTATTTT. Its protein product is CASSAPSGSWDTQYF.

The V and J genes are TRBV27 and TRBJ2-1; D is undetermined. V was cut by 5 bases and J by 10 bases, with 12 bases left in between. The CDR3 is made up of 12 amino acids. Germline CDR1 and CDR2: MNHEY and SMNVEV (reference sequence). CDR3 in amino acids: CASSPQLGEQFF. CDR3 in DNA: TGTGCCAGCAGTCCCCAGCTGGGCGAGCAGTTCTTC.

This rearrangement joins TRBV5-4 to TRBJ1-2; 10 positions match TRBD1. The CDR3 has 17 residues. CDR1 and CDR2 from the germline V gene are SGHNT and YYREEE (reference sequence). The junction had 16 bases not matched to a gene; V was cut back by 5 bases and J by 6 bases. In nucleotides, the CDR3 is TGTGCCAGCAGTTATCCGGGACAGGGGACACAAACGGATGGCTACACCTTC. It yields the protein CASSYPGQGTQTDGYTF.

This clone was counted only a few times. The chain is built from TRBV2 and TRBJ1-6; D might be TRBD1 (6 bases). V lost 3 bases and J lost 10, with 16 bases in between. Germline lookup yields CDR1 SNHLY and CDR2 FYNNEI. The CDR3 has 15 amino acids. The CDR3 sequence: CASSEGGVGGSPLHF. CDR3 nucleotides: TGTGCCAGCAGTGAGGGTGGCGTAGGGGGATCACCCCTCCACTTT.

CDR3 loop: CASSLEATVHYNEQFF. Here the CDR3 DNA reads TGTGCCAGCAGCTTGGAAGCGACAGTACATTACAATGAGCAGTTCTTC. The V call is TRBV5-4, the J call TRBJ2-1, with D possibly matching TRBD1 (5 bases). This CDR3 comprises 16 residues. V dropped 0 bases and J dropped 4 bases, with 14 bases sitting between them. Germline-derived CDR1 and CDR2 are SGHNT and YYREEE (reference sequence).

The chain joins TRBV2 to TRBJ2-1; 9 bases align to TRBD2. There are 16 residues in the CDR3. The trim removed 8 bases at V and 0 bases at J, leaving 8 bases unmatched. Germline CDR1 is SNHLY and CDR2 is FYNNEI. CDR3 in amino acids: CASVLAGTSSYNEQFF. DNA of the CDR3: TGTGCCAGCGTCCTAGCGGGAACCAGCTCCTACAATGAGCAGTTCTTC.

The chain has TRBV25-1 and TRBJ1-2, with 10 bases aligning to TRBD1. V lost 1 base to trimming and J lost 2 bases; unmatched junction nucleotides: 4. This CDR3 contains 16 residues. Germline CDR1 and CDR2: MGHDK and SYGVNS. The DNA for the CDR3 is TGTGCCAGCAGTGAATTGGGGGGACAGGGGAACTATGGCTACACCTTC. Amino acids: CASSELGGQGNYGYTF.

The chain uses TRBV4-1 and TRBJ2-3, with TRBD2 matching 15 bases. This CDR3 has 20 residues. V dropped 2 bases and J dropped 4; count of bases not matched to a gene: 13. Per the germline V gene, CDR1 is MGHRA and CDR2 is YSYEKL. CDR3 loop: CASSQRARTSGRALADTQYF. As DNA, the CDR3 is TGCGCCAGCAGCCAAAGGGCGCGGACTAGCGGGAGGGCCTTGGCAGATACGCAGTATTTT.

The rearrangement links TRBV6-5 to TRBJ1-6; D is perhaps TRBD1 (5 bases). CDR1 is MNHEY, CDR2 SVGAGI, per germline. The CDR3 has 13 residues. Trimming left V 8 bases short and J 10 bases short, with 15 bases between. The CDR3 region is CASLSGIGSPLHF. The CDR3 DNA reads as TGTGCCAGCTTATCAGGGATAGGCTCACCCCTCCACTTT.

The chain combines TRBV4-1 with TRBJ2-7; TRBD1 matches at 8 bases. The CDR3 length is 15 residues. Germline trimming cut 4 bases from V and 3 bases from J; bases unmatched to any gene: 8. Germline CDR1 is MGHRA and CDR2 is YSYEKL. The CDR3 DNA sequence: TGCGCCAGCAGCCCGCAGGGGGCGCTAGGCTACGAGCAGTACTTC. Translation gives CASSPQGALGYEQYF.

The chain employs TRBV30 and TRBJ1-1; 10 nucleotides agree with TRBD1. The germline CDR1 and CDR2 sequences are GTSNPN and SVGIG (reference sequence). The V and J ends lost 5 bases and 5 bases, in that order; junction bases with no gene match: 8. CDR3 length equals 14 residues. The CDR3 DNA sequence: TGTGCCTGGGATCGTGACAGGGGGCAAACTGAAGCTTTCTTT. Its protein product is CAWDRDRGQTEAFF.

This rearrangement joins TRBV7-9 to TRBJ2-3, with no clear D. Germline V gene lookup returns CDR1 SEHNR and CDR2 FQNEAQ (reference sequence). CDR3 length: 14 residues. Trimming pared 1 base from V and 4 bases from J, leaving 9 bases between. CDR3 amino acids: CASSLGPLPDTQYF. In nucleotides, the CDR3 is TGTGCCAGCAGCTTAGGTCCCCTCCCAGATACGCAGTATTTT.

The J gene is TRBJ1-1, the V gene TRBV12-5; TRBD1 might be the D (5 bases). V was trimmed by 7 bases and J by 4 bases, leaving 13 bases between them. Germline assignment: CDR1 LGHNT and CDR2 FRNRAP. CDR3 length: 13 residues. CDR3 protein: CASERGLITEAFF. The CDR3 nucleotides are TGTGCTAGTGAAAGGGGACTGATCACTGAAGCTTTCTTT. Based on the CDR3 plus reference TRBV12-5 and TRBJ1-1, the full variable domain is DARVTQTPRHKVTEMGQEVTMRCQPILGHNTVFWYRQTMMQGLELLAYFRNRAPLDDSGMPKDRFSAEMPDATLATLKIQPSEPRDSAVYFCASERGLITEAFFGQGTRLTVV.